This TCR beta chain was observed in a study of control samples from healthy donors and cancer patients. Data came from immunoSEQ multiplex PCR; TCRdb stores just in-frame clones and leaves some out. The sample has approximately 70,000 clones; 83% are singletons. The length of the CDR3 is 15 residues. The germline V and J ends were trimmed by 2 bases and 3 bases, with 11 bases remaining between them. Germline CDR1 is SGHTA and CDR2 is FQGNSA. The chain uses TRBV7-2 and TRBJ2-1; no clear D gene. This sequence was found in a man aged 55 to 70 in good health. The specimen was blood. Written as DNA, the CDR3 is TGTGCCAGCAGCTTATCTACGGGCCTCTACAATGAGCAGTTCTTC. Protein: CASSLSTGLYNEQFF. The full variable domain, rest sourced from reference TRBV7-2 and TRBJ2-1, is GAGVSQSPSNKVTEKGKDVELRCDPISGHTALYWYRQSLGQGLEFLIYFQGNSAPDKSGLPSDRFSAERTGGSVSTLTIQRTQQEDSAVYLCASSLSTGLYNEQFFGPGTRLTVL.